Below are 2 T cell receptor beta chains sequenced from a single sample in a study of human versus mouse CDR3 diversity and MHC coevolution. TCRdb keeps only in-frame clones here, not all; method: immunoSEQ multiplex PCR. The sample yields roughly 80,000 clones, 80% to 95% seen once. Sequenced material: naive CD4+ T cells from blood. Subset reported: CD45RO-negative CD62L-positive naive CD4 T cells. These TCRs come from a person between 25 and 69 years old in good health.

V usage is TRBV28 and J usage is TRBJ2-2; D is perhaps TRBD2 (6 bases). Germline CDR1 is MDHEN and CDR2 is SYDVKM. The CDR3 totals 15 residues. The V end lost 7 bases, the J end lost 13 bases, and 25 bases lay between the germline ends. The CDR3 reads CASMLEGRVGTALFF. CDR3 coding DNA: TGTGCCAGCATGCTGGAGGGTCGGGTGGGCACGGCGCTGTTTTTT.

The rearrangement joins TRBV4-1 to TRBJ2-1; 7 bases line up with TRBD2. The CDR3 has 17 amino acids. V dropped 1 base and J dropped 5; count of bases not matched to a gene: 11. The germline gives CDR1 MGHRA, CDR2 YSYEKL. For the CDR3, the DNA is TGCGCCAGCAGCCAAGGGTGGGTCCAGCGGGGACACAATGAGCAGTTCTTC. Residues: CASSQGWVQRGHNEQFF.